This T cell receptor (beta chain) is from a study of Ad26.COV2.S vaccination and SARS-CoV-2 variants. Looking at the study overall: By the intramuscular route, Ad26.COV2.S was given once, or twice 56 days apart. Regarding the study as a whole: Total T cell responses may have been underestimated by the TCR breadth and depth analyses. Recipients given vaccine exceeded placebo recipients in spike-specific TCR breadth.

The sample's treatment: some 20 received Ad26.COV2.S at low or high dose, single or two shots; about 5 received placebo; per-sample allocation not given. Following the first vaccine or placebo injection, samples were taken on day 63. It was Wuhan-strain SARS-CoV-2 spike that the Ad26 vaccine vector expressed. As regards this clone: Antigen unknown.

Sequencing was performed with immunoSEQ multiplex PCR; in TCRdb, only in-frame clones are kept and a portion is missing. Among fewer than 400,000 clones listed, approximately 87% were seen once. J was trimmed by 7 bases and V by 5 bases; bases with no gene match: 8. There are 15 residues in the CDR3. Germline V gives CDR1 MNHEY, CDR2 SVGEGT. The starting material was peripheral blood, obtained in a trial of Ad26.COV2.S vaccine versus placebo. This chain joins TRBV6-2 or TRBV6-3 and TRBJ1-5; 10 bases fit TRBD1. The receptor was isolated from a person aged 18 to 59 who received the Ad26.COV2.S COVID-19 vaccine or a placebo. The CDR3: CASSDDRGLWQPQHF. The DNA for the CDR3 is TGTGCCAGCAGTGACGACAGGGGGCTCTGGCAGCCCCAGCATTTT.